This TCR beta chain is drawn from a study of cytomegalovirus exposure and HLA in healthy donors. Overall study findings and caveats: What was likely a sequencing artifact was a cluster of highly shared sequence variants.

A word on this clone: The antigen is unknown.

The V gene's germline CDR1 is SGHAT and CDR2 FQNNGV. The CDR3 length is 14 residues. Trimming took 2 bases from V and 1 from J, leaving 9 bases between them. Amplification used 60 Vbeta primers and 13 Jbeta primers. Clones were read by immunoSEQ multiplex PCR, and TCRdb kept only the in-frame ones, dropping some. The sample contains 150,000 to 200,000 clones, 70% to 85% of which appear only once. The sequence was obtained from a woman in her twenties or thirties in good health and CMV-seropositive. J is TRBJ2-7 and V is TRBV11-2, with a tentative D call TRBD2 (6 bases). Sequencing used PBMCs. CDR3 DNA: TGTGCCAGCAGCTTATTAAGCGGGTCCTACGAGCAGTACTTC. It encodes CASSLLSGSYEQYF.